Presented here are 12 T cell receptor beta chains from one specimen sequenced in a study of CD8+ T cells in alopecia areata (dated by TCRdb to about 2018). Libraries came from the immunoSEQ multiplex PCR assay. RNA was extracted from all samples and reverse transcribed into cDNA, which served as template for TCR sequencing. TCRdb took this table from immuneACCESS and kept in-frame rearrangements with V and J called. Such tables lack part of the clones; where checked against another copy, unresolved V genes explain under half of the gap, and the rest is unexplained. For this sample there are 170,000 or so clones; 58% appear just once. The ten top clones hold 10% to 15% of the sample. The time point label for this specimen denotes: 24 weeks on oral tofacitinib. Reading the label with the study, this specimen's treatment or condition is: oral pan-JAK inhibitor, 5-10 mg twice daily. The source material was CD8+ T cells sorted from blood, sampled at week 24, from a patient treated with tofacitinib. The receptors derive from a human donor with alopecia areata.

This chain connects TRBV2 to TRBJ2-2; a possible D gene is TRBD1 (5 bases). The V gene lost 3 bases and the J gene lost 2 bases, with 10 bases spanning the gap. This CDR3 is 15 amino acids long. Germline-derived CDR1 and CDR2 are SNHLY and FYNNEI. The CDR3 spells CASSDGQGNTGELFF. The CDR3 nucleotides are TGTGCCAGCAGTGATGGGCAGGGAAACACCGGGGAGCTGTTTTTT.

This clone was seen just once. The V call is TRBV6-1, the J call TRBJ2-1, with D perhaps TRBD1 (6 bases). The V end lost 6 bases, the J end lost 8 bases, and 11 bases lay between the germline ends. CDR3 length equals 12 residues. Looked up from germline, CDR1 is MNHNS and CDR2 is SASEGT. The CDR3 DNA follows: TGTGCCAGCAGGCAGGACAGCGATGAGCAGTTCTTC. Translation: CASRQDSDEQFF.

The chain combines TRBV7-9 with TRBJ2-1; no clear D gene. Germline loops: CDR1 SEHNR, CDR2 FQNEAQ (reference sequence). Trimming shortened V by 4 bases and J by 5 bases, and 15 bases separated the two germline ends. This CDR3 is built from 15 residues. The chain's CDR3 is CASSSNGRTHNEQFF. CDR3 bases: TGTGCCAGCAGCTCCAATGGCCGGACGCACAATGAGCAGTTCTTC.

Concerning this clone itself: This sample includes further DNA sequences coding for the same CDR3. J is TRBJ2-7 and V is TRBV30, with D unresolved. The CDR3 loop spans 12 amino acids. Germline V gives CDR1 GTSNPN, CDR2 SVGIG (reference sequence). V dropped 2 bases and J dropped 2 bases, with 7 bases sitting between them. The CDR3 coding sequence is TGTGCCTGGAGTCCAGGCCCCTACGAGCAGTACTTC. Protein: CAWSPGPYEQYF.

This clone turned up a few times. The chain couples TRBV6-5 to TRBJ1-2; 8 nucleotides line up with TRBD1. Germline V CDR1 and CDR2: MNHEY, SVGAGI. V shed 6 bases, J shed 4 bases, and the junction held 4 bases outside the gene matches. The CDR3 totals 13 residues. The CDR3 DNA reads TGTGCCAGCAGCCGGGACAGGAGCTATGGCTACACCTTC. Encoded protein: CASSRDRSYGYTF.

This clone was detected once. The J gene is TRBJ2-7, the V gene TRBV29-1; D uncertain. The CDR3 length is 14 residues. V was trimmed by 1 base and J by 0 bases, leaving 10 bases between them. Germline lookup yields CDR1 SQVTM and CDR2 ANQGSEA. For the CDR3, the DNA is TGCAGCGTTGAAGGGGCTGGAAGCTCCTACGAGCAGTACTTC. It codes for CSVEGAGSSYEQYF.

This chain links TRBV7-9 with TRBJ2-7, with TRBD2 matching 10 bases. The CDR3 is 19 amino acids. Trimming took 5 bases from V and 2 from J; bases not matched to a gene: 18. Germline V gene sequence: CDR1 SEHNR, CDR2 FQNEAQ (reference sequence). CDR3 in amino acids: CASSATSPGLARGTYEQYF. The CDR3 DNA reads as TGTGCCAGCAGCGCCACCTCGCCGGGACTAGCGCGGGGCACCTACGAGCAGTACTTC. Full variable domain (outside the CDR3, taken from reference TRBV7-9 and TRBJ2-7): DTGVSQNPRHKITKRGQNVTFRCDPISEHNRLYWYRQTLGQGPEFLTYFQNEAQLEKSRLLSDRFSAERPKGSFSTLEIQRTEQGDSAMYLCASSATSPGLARGTYEQYFGPGTRLTVT.

This chain joins TRBV7-9 and TRBJ2-7, with TRBD1 matching over 8 bases. The CDR3 has 14 amino acids. The trim removed 4 bases at V and 7 bases at J, leaving 9 bases unmatched. In germline, CDR1 is SEHNR, CDR2 FQNEAQ (reference sequence). CDR3 amino acids: CASSSETGVEEQYF. The CDR3 DNA is TGTGCCAGCAGCTCCGAGACAGGGGTTGAGGAGCAGTACTTC.

V gene TRBV30 combines with J gene TRBJ1-2; 8 bases align to TRBD1. Looked up from germline, CDR1 is GTSNPN and CDR2 is SVGIG (reference sequence). Unmatched junction bases numbered 8, after V lost 1 base and J lost 4 bases. The CDR3 loop spans 15 amino acids. The CDR3 here is CAWSGRDRGGYGYTF. In DNA form, the CDR3 reads TGTGCCTGGAGTGGTCGCGACAGGGGCGGCTATGGCTACACCTTC. The variable domain in full, completed from reference TRBV30 and TRBJ1-2, reads SQTIHQWPATLVQPVGSPLSLECTVEGTSNPNLYWYRQAAGRGLQLLFYSVGIGQISSEVPQNLSASRPQDRQFILSSKKLLLSDSGFYLCAWSGRDRGGYGYTFGSGTRLTVV.

The chain employs TRBV30 and TRBJ2-3; a possible D gene is TRBD1 (5 bases). This CDR3 is built from 15 residues. Germline V CDR1 and CDR2: GTSNPN, SVGIG (reference sequence). V lost 3 bases and J 0 bases, leaving 13 bases between the germline ends. In DNA form, the CDR3 reads TGTGCCTGGAGGAAGTCTGACAGTAGCACAGATACGCAGTATTTT. It specifies CAWRKSDSSTDTQYF.

The chain combines TRBV10-3 with TRBJ2-5, with D maybe TRBD2 (6 bases). V lost 8 bases and J lost 3, with 16 bases in between. The CDR3 is 14 amino acids. CDR1 ENHRY and CDR2 SYGVKD come from the germline V gene. CDR3: CAIGAGRMEETQYF. The CDR3 DNA reads TGTGCCATCGGAGCAGGGAGGATGGAAGAGACCCAGTACTTC.

This clone turned up a few times. The chain employs TRBV30 and TRBJ2-7, with TRBD1 identical over 7 bases. With 3 bases clipped from V and 2 bases from J, the junction kept 7 bases outside the gene matches. The length of the CDR3 is 14 residues. Germline CDR1 and CDR2: GTSNPN and SVGIG (reference sequence). The DNA of the CDR3 is TGTGCCTGGAGACAGACAGGGTCTGCCTACGAGCAGTACTTC. This sequence encodes CAWRQTGSAYEQYF. Full variable domain (outside the CDR3, taken from reference TRBV30 and TRBJ2-7): SQTIHQWPATLVQPVGSPLSLECTVEGTSNPNLYWYRQAAGRGLQLLFYSVGIGQISSEVPQNLSASRPQDRQFILSSKKLLLSDSGFYLCAWRQTGSAYEQYFGPGTRLTVT.